What follows are 23 T cell receptor beta chains derived from one specimen sequenced in a study of beta chain features in type 1 diabetes (dated by TCRdb to about 2018). Libraries were prepared through the immunoSEQ multiplex PCR assay. All of the isolated RNA was reverse transcribed with the High Capacity cDNA Reverse Transcription Kit, so expressed TCRB transcripts were sequenced. The table was pulled from immuneACCESS by TCRdb, which kept in-frame rearrangements only. Such tables lose some clones; where checked, under half of the loss comes from unresolved V genes, and the rest has no known cause. The sample profile shows about 640,000 clones; 12% of them were found once. The top ten constitute roughly 0.11% of the sample. The paper as a whole reports these results and caveats: A moderate but significant shortening of TCRB CDR3 length was observed in type 1 diabetes patients in all four CD4+ subsets.

Antigens for these TCRs are unknown. The material sequenced was naive CD4+ T cells from blood. The sample's cell subset or site, from its label and the paper: true naive CD4+ T cells. Every receptor here comes from a man younger than 40 with type 1 diabetes.

The rearrangement links TRBV7-6 to TRBJ1-1; 7 nucleotides agree with TRBD1. This CDR3 has 16 residues. CDR1 and CDR2 from the germline V gene are SGHVS and FNYEAQ. Germline trimming cut 0 bases from V and 2 bases from J; bases unmatched to any gene: 6. For the CDR3, the DNA is TGTGCCAGCAGCTTAGCACAGGGGAGTCTTAACACTGAAGCTTTCTTT. Residues: CASSLAQGSLNTEAFF.

There are a few counts of this clone. The rearrangement links TRBV29-1 to TRBJ2-6; 7 positions match TRBD2. The germline CDR1 and CDR2 sequences are SQVTM and ANQGSEA. V shed 6 bases, J shed 2 bases, and the junction held 4 bases outside the gene matches. The CDR3 length is 14 residues. CDR3: CSVSGGTGANVLTF. CDR3 DNA: TGCAGCGTCTCGGGGGGTACTGGGGCCAACGTCCTGACTTTC.

The chain uses TRBV7-9 and TRBJ1-5, with D possibly TRBD1 on 6 matching bases. The CDR3 runs to 15 residues. CDR1 SEHNR and CDR2 FQNEAQ come from the germline V gene (reference sequence). V was cut by 5 bases and J by 6 bases, with 17 bases left in between. The CDR3 DNA follows: TGTGCCAGCAGCGCCGGGACACATGAGGGTCAGCCCCAGCATTTT. Translation: CASSAGTHEGQPQHF.

Only a few counts were recorded for this clone. The CDR3 coding sequence is TGTGCCAGCAGCTTAGTTGGGACAGGGCCTTCACCCCTCCACTTT. As protein: CASSLVGTGPSPLHF. The rearrangement uses TRBV7-2 and TRBJ1-6; 9 bases are shared with TRBD1. Germline V gene data show CDR1 as SGHTA and CDR2 as FQGNSA. This CDR3 has 15 amino acids. V lost 1 base, J lost 9 bases, and 4 bases stayed unmatched.

The chain links TRBV9 to TRBJ2-2; TRBD1 or TRBD2 may be the D gene (7 bases each). V was shortened by 4 bases and J by 6 bases, with 22 bases between the two germline ends. The CDR3 length is 17 residues. Germline assignment: CDR1 SGDLS and CDR2 YYNGEE. DNA of the CDR3: TGTGCCAGCAGCCACTTCCGGGGAGGGGGCGACGCCGGGGAGCTGTTTTTT. This sequence encodes CASSHFRGGGDAGELFF. Based on the CDR3 plus reference TRBV9 and TRBJ2-2, the full variable domain is DSGVTQTPKHLITATGQRVTLRCSPRSGDLSVYWYQQSLDQGLQFLIQYYNGEERAKGNILERFSAQQFPDLHSELNLSSLELGDSALYFCASSHFRGGGDAGELFFGEGSRLTVL.

The chain carries TRBV28 and TRBJ2-7, with 8 positions matching TRBD1. The germline V gene encodes CDR1 MDHEN and CDR2 SYDVKM. CDR3 length: 14 amino acids. After removal of 6 bases from V and 5 bases from J, the junction contained 9 bases not matched to a gene. The CDR3 region is CASRNGQGTDEQYF. The CDR3 region has the DNA TGTGCCAGCAGAAATGGACAGGGTACTGACGAGCAGTACTTC.

This sequence joins TRBV6-6 and TRBJ2-1; TRBD1 might be the D (6 bases). V lost 0 bases to trimming and J lost 4 bases, with 13 bases between them. In germline, CDR1 is MNHNY, CDR2 SVGAGI (reference sequence). This CDR3 comprises 16 residues. DNA of the CDR3: TGTGCCAGCAGTTACTCGAAGAGGCAGGGGTACAATGAGCAGTTCTTC. Amino acid sequence: CASSYSKRQGYNEQFF.

The chain recombines TRBV9 with TRBJ2-1; D gene unclear. This CDR3 contains 16 residues. Germline-derived CDR1 and CDR2 are SGDLS and YYNGEE. V lost 0 bases, J lost 1 base, and 11 bases lay in between. The CDR3 sequence: CASSVGRAASYNEQFF. In DNA, the CDR3 is TGTGCCAGCAGCGTAGGTAGGGCTGCTTCCTACAATGAGCAGTTCTTC.

In its sample, this clone was seen a few times. This sequence joins TRBV27 and TRBJ1-6; tentative D call: TRBD1 (5 bases). The length of the CDR3 is 14 residues. V lost 3 bases and J 9 bases, leaving 12 bases between the germline ends. CDR1 and CDR2 (germline): MNHEY, SMNVEV (reference sequence). The CDR3 spells CASSFWGTSSPLHF. The CDR3 DNA is TGTGCCAGCAGTTTTTGGGGGACTAGTTCACCCCTCCACTTT.

This clone was counted only a few times. J is TRBJ1-3 and V is TRBV6-6; D gene ambiguous. This CDR3 has 12 amino acids. V was cut by 5 bases and J by 2 bases, with 4 bases left in between. Looked up from germline, CDR1 is MNHNY and CDR2 is SVGAGI (reference sequence). The CDR3 DNA reads TGTGCCAGCAGTGAGCCTGGAAACACCATATATTTT. Protein: CASSEPGNTIYF.

This clone was found a few times. The rearrangement joins TRBV6-4 to TRBJ1-2, with no clear D. The CDR3 length is 14 residues. Germline V gives CDR1 MRHNA, CDR2 SNTAGT. V was shortened by 4 bases and J by 0 bases, with 9 bases between the two germline ends. CDR3 region: CASSATGSNYGYTF. The CDR3 nucleotides are TGTGCCAGCAGTGCAACCGGGTCTAACTATGGCTACACCTTC.

This clone has just a few counts. This rearrangement joins TRBV14 to TRBJ2-5, with 10 bases lining up with TRBD2. The CDR3 has 17 residues. Germline CDR1 and CDR2: SGHDN and FVKESK. With 3 bases clipped from V and 2 bases from J, the junction kept 9 bases outside the gene matches. The CDR3 bases are TGTGCCAGCAGCCACGGGAGGGGACTAGCGATTCAAGAGACCCAGTACTTC. Encoded protein: CASSHGRGLAIQETQYF.

This clone has more than one count but fewer than ten. This sequence joins TRBV10-3 and TRBJ2-7, with 8 bases aligning to TRBD1. This CDR3 contains 14 residues. The trim removed 6 bases at V and 1 base at J, leaving 5 bases unmatched. Looked up from germline, CDR1 is ENHRY and CDR2 is SYGVKD. CDR3 DNA: TGTGCCATCAGGGGACAGGAGCGATCCTACGAGCAGTACTTC. It encodes CAIRGQERSYEQYF.

The genes are TRBV7-2 and TRBJ1-2; TRBD1 is a possible D gene (5 bases). Trimming cost V 3 bases and J 3 bases, with 11 bases left between them. CDR3 length: 14 amino acids. Looked up from germline, CDR1 is SGHTA and CDR2 is FQGNSA. The CDR3 nucleotides read TGTGCCAGCAGCTTTGACAGAGGGGACTATGGCTACACCTTC. It codes for CASSFDRGDYGYTF.

This chain uses TRBV10-3 with TRBJ2-7; D is undetermined. Germline CDR1 is ENHRY and CDR2 is SYGVKD. V shed 4 bases and J shed 4 bases, with 8 bases lying between them. The CDR3 loop spans 12 amino acids. The CDR3 loop reads CAISAAGYEQYF. DNA of the CDR3: TGTGCCATCAGTGCGGCAGGTTACGAGCAGTACTTC.

This clone showed up just a few times. This chain connects TRBV7-2 to TRBJ2-7, with D perhaps matching TRBD1 (6 bases). V gave up 6 bases and J gave up 0 bases, with 12 bases separating them. Germline assignment: CDR1 SGHTA and CDR2 FQGNSA. This CDR3 comprises 14 residues. The CDR3 is CASREGGSSYEQYF. In DNA, the CDR3 is TGTGCCAGCAGGGAAGGGGGTAGCTCCTACGAGCAGTACTTC.

V gene TRBV30 combines with J gene TRBJ2-1; a weak D match, TRBD2 (7 bases). The CDR3 spans 13 residues. V lost 5 bases and J lost 7, with 15 bases in between. Germline lookup yields CDR1 GTSNPN and CDR2 SVGIG (reference sequence). As DNA, the CDR3 is TGTGCCTGGTCTCGAGGGGGGGAGAATGAGCAGTTCTTC. It specifies CAWSRGGENEQFF.

This chain uses TRBV23-1 with TRBJ2-7; a possible D gene is TRBD1 (6 bases). TRBV23-1 is flagged as an ORF with uncertain function. CDR3 size: 14 residues. Trimming removed 10 bases from V and 3 bases from J, with 19 bases in between. As DNA, the CDR3 is TGCGCCAACTTTGCACAGGGAATATGCTACGAGCAGTACTTC. Amino acids: CANFAQGICYEQYF.

This clone has only a few counts. The chain couples TRBV19 to TRBJ2-7; TRBD1 aligns across 7 bases. The CDR3 has 14 residues. Per the germline V gene, CDR1 is LNHDA and CDR2 is SQIVND (reference sequence). J lost 5 bases, V lost 5 bases, and 9 bases had no gene match. The CDR3 DNA sequence: TGTGCCAGTAGTCTCATGACAGGGACCCACGAGCAGTACTTC. Translation: CASSLMTGTHEQYF.

V usage is TRBV7-9 and J usage is TRBJ1-6; a possible D gene is TRBD1 (5 bases). This CDR3 has 18 residues. Germline CDR1 SEHNR, CDR2 FQNEAQ (reference sequence). V lost 11 bases and J 0 bases, leaving 23 bases between the germline ends. The DNA of the CDR3 is TGTGCCGCCAGCACGGGGCCGGGAGGGAGCTCCTATAATTCACCCCTCCACTTT. Its translation is CAASTGPGGSSYNSPLHF.

Comment on this clone: No DNA is shown, since the ends of the CDR3 on it are uncertain; the CDR3 is the one TCRdb lists. The chain uses TRBV21-1 and TRBJ1-1; the D call of TRBD1 is as the table states it, not checked on the DNA. TRBV21-1 is shown as a pseudogene. The CDR3 adds up to 15 amino acids, both ends counted. The CDR3 spells CASSRRVGQGTEAFF.

V and J are TRBV29-1 and TRBJ2-5; possibly TRBD1 or TRBD2 for D (5 bases each). The CDR3 has 13 amino acids. The germline V gene encodes CDR1 SQVTM and CDR2 ANQGSEA. Trimming removed 7 bases from V and 5 bases from J, with 17 bases in between. The DNA of the CDR3 is TGCAGCGCTGCCGGGACCTCGGGGGAGACCCAGTACTTC. It specifies CSAAGTSGETQYF.

This clone has just a few counts. This chain uses TRBV5-4 with TRBJ1-2; no clear D. This CDR3 spans 14 amino acids. Germline V CDR1 and CDR2: SGHNT, YYREEE (reference sequence). Trimming cost V 2 bases and J 5 bases, with 13 bases left between them. CDR3 in amino acids: CASSFWVHPYGYTF. The CDR3 nucleotides are TGTGCCAGCAGCTTTTGGGTGCACCCTTATGGCTACACCTTC.